The present T cell receptor beta chain was sequenced within a study of response to subunit inactivated influenza vaccine. Study-wide points: The authors suggested that every seasonal influenza vaccination recruits few new T cells.

TCRdb re-called the RT-PCR reads with MiXCR, one entry per CDR3 protein. The profile shows some 800,000 distinct CDR3 sequences, roughly 20% of them singletons. The CDR3 totals 13 residues. Germline CDR1 reads DFQATT; CDR2 reads SNEGSKA (reference sequence). The V gene end was trimmed by 5 bases and the J gene end by 4 bases; junction bases not matched to a gene: 4. This clonotype was seen only a few times. The antigen is unknown. The rearrangement joins TRBV20-1 to TRBJ2-1, with 8 bases identical to TRBD2. This sample comprised PBMCs from blood, obtained approximately 5 days after vaccination. The sequence was collected from a man aged 45-60 years who received an inactivated influenza vaccine. The CDR3 loop reads CSAPKRGYNEQFF. CDR3 nucleotide sequence: TGCAGTGCTCCCAAGCGGGGGTACAATGAGCAGTTCTTC.